These 13 T cell receptor beta chains originate from one sample sequenced in a study of T cells in Graves' hyperthyroidism and ophthalmopathy. TCR beta CDR3 region amplification was performed from RNA transcripts. HTBI primers were employed in a first-round RT-PCR of the TCR CDR3. MiXCR, applied by TCRdb to the multiplex PCR reads, yields one record per CDR3 protein. Counted here are 350,000 to 400,000 distinct CDR3 sequences, about a fifth occurring once; the ten biggest clones make up 40%. The material sequenced was blood. These receptors all stem from a man between 18 and 29 years old with Graves' ophthalmopathy.

The chain recombines TRBV3-1 with TRBJ2-1; tentatively, D is TRBD1 or TRBD2 (5 bases each). Between the trimmed V and J ends, which lost 0 bases and 6 bases, there was a span of 15 bases. Germline loops: CDR1 LGHDT, CDR2 YNNKEL (reference sequence). The CDR3 covers 16 residues. In DNA, the CDR3 is TGTGCCAGCAGCCAAGATTCGGGATTTAGGGGCAATGAGCAGTTCTTC. This encodes CASSQDSGFRGNEQFF.

This clonotype appeared many times. The rearrangement uses TRBV3-1 and TRBJ2-6, with D maybe TRBD2 (6 bases). V lost 0 bases and J lost 2, with 8 bases in between. Germline CDR1 reads LGHDT; CDR2 reads YNNKEL (reference sequence). The CDR3 sequence is 16 residues long. CDR3 protein: CASSQEEGTGANVLTF. The CDR3 DNA follows: TGTGCCAGCAGCCAAGAGGAGGGAACTGGGGCCAACGTCCTGACTTTC.

This clonotype turned up a few times. The chain joins TRBV10-1 to TRBJ1-5; D is perhaps TRBD1 (6 bases). Trimming pared 5 bases from V and 5 bases from J, leaving 16 bases between. CDR1 and CDR2 (germline): WNHNN, SYGVQD (reference sequence). The CDR3 has 15 residues. The CDR3 nucleotides are TGCGCCAGCAGTAGGGGACAACAATCCTATCAGCCCCAGCATTTT. Translating it yields CASSRGQQSYQPQHF.

This clonotype appeared many times. The V and J genes are TRBV27 and TRBJ1-2, with TRBD1 matching over 8 bases. This CDR3 region has 14 residues. Germline trimming cut 4 bases from V and 7 bases from J; bases unmatched to any gene: 8. Germline V lookup: CDR1 MNHEY, CDR2 SMNVEV (reference sequence). CDR3 sequence: CASSSRRTGSGYTF. DNA for the CDR3: TGTGCCAGCAGTTCACGTCGGACAGGGAGTGGCTACACCTTC.

This clonotype was seen at least ten times. The chain is built from TRBV7-9 and TRBJ2-6; a weak D match, TRBD2 (6 bases). Trimming left V 0 bases short and J 2 bases short, with 11 bases between. This CDR3 region has 17 residues. CDR1 and CDR2 (germline): SEHNR, FQNEAQ (reference sequence). The CDR3 here is CASSLASSGAGANVLTF. The CDR3 DNA reads as TGTGCCAGCAGCTTAGCGTCCTCGGGGGCTGGGGCCAACGTCCTGACTTTC.

The chain carries TRBV29-1 and TRBJ1-2; tentatively, D is TRBD1 (6 bases). The V gene's germline CDR1 is SQVTM and CDR2 ANQGSEA. This CDR3 has 13 amino acids. Trimming pared 4 bases from V and 2 bases from J, leaving 11 bases between. The CDR3 nucleotides read TGCAGCGTTGGGGAGGGGGGGAACTATGGCTACACCTTC. Translating gives CSVGEGGNYGYTF.

At least ten counts were recorded for this clonotype. The chain links TRBV12-3 or TRBV12-4 to TRBJ1-3; D gene ambiguous. The CDR3 totals 14 residues. V lost 1 base, J lost 0 bases, and 4 bases lay in between. CDR3 sequence reads: CASSLESSGNTIYF. In DNA, the CDR3 is TGTGCCAGCAGTTTAGAATCCTCTGGAAACACCATATATTTT.

V is TRBV2 and J is TRBJ2-2; the D is unclear. The V gene lost 8 bases and the J gene lost 1 base, with 14 bases spanning the gap. The CDR3 has 15 amino acids. Germline values: CDR1 SNHLY, CDR2 FYNNEI. The CDR3 here is CASWSPNRNTGELFF. CDR3 coding DNA: TGTGCCAGCTGGTCCCCCAATAGGAACACCGGGGAGCTGTTTTTT.

Worth noting for this clonotype: One end of the junction varies from germline; a read error may be responsible. The CDR3 nucleotides read TGCGCCAGCAGCCAACTAGGGGGCCTGGGGTCCGGAGAGCTGTTTTTT. Translating it yields CASSQLGGLGSGELFF. The V call is TRBV4-1, the J call TRBJ2-2, with TRBD1 matching over 7 bases. Germline CDR1 is MGHRA and CDR2 is YSYEKL. This CDR3 has 16 amino acids.

This clonotype was found many times. The gene calls are TRBV2 and TRBJ1-5, with no clear D. V shed 4 bases and J shed 7 bases, with 17 bases lying between them. CDR3 length equals 15 residues. Per germline, CDR1 SNHLY and CDR2 FYNNEI. CDR3 region: CASSVIRARGQPQHF. The DNA for the CDR3 is TGTGCCAGCAGTGTGATCCGGGCACGAGGACAGCCCCAGCATTTT. The full variable domain, rest sourced from reference TRBV2 and TRBJ1-5, is EPEVTQTPSHQVTQMGQEVILRCVPISNHLYFYWYRQILGQKVEFLVSFYNNEISEKSEIFDDQFSVERPDGSNFTLKIRSTKLEDSAMYFCASSVIRARGQPQHFGDGTRLSIL.

The sample holds many counts of this clonotype. The genes are TRBV20-1 and TRBJ2-5; maybe TRBD1 (5 bases). Germline assignment: CDR1 DFQATT and CDR2 SNEGSKA (reference sequence). The CDR3 extends over 12 amino acids. Trimming cost V 2 bases and J 4 bases, with 8 bases left between them. The CDR3 protein is CSARQGGETQYF. Written as DNA, the CDR3 is TGCAGTGCTAGACAGGGCGGAGAGACCCAGTACTTC.

A few counts support this clonotype. A read error is possible here, since a much larger clone lies one base away. J is TRBJ1-1 and V is TRBV5-1; D unresolved. This CDR3 has 14 residues. V lost 6 bases to trimming and J lost 0 bases, with 12 bases between them. CDR1 is SGHRS and CDR2 is YFSETQ in the germline V gene. The DNA of the CDR3 is TGCGCCAGCAACGCCGGACTCGTGAACACTGAAGCTTTCTTT. Translated: CASNAGLVNTEAFF.

The V gene is TRBV5-1, the J gene TRBJ1-1; D remains unclear. Germline values: CDR1 SGHRS, CDR2 YFSETQ. The CDR3 loop spans 16 amino acids. The V and J ends lost 0 bases and 0 bases respectively, with 12 bases between them. The CDR3 reads CASSLGFGFLNTEAFF. In DNA, the CDR3 is TGCGCCAGCAGCTTGGGGTTCGGATTTCTGAACACTGAAGCTTTCTTT.